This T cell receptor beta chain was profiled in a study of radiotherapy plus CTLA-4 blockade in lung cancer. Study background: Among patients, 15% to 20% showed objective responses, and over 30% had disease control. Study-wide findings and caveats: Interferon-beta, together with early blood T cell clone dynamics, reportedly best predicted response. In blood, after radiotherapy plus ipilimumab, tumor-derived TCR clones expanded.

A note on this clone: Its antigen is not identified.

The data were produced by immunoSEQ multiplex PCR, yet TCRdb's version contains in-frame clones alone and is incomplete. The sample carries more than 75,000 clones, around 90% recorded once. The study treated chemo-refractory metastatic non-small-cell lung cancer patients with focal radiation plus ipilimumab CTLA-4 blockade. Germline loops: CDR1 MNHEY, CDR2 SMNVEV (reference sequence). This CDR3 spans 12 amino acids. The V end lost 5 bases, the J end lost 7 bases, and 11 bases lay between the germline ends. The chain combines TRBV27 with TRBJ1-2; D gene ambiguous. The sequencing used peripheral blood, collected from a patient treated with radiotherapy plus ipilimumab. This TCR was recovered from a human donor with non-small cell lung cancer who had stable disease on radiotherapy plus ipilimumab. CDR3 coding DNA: TGTGCCAGCAGTACCGGGTCGTTTGGCTACACCTTC. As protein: CASSTGSFGYTF.